What follows are 30 T cell receptor beta chains derived from one specimen sequenced in a study of T cells in Graves' hyperthyroidism and ophthalmopathy (dated by TCRdb to between 2017 and 2020). The protocol used for the library was multiplex PCR. The run used an Illumina HiSeq 2000. TCR beta CDR3 regions were amplified from RNA transcripts. For the first round of RT-PCR on the TCR CDR3, the HTBI primer set was used together with the Qiagen OneStep RT-PCR kit. The public reads were run again by TCRdb, first through fastp at Q25 and then through MiXCR, and only productive beta chains were kept. Rows with one shared CDR3 protein collapse into an entry with the most common genes and DNA. This sample gives around 340,000 distinct CDR3 sequences in total; 11% to 15% of them show up just once. The ten largest clones capture 20% to 25% of the sample. The specimen was blood. The receptor source for this set is a woman aged 25-40 years with Graves' hyperthyroidism.

This clonotype was recorded at least ten times. V is TRBV2 and J is TRBJ2-3; D not resolved. The CDR3 length is 15 residues. Per the germline V gene, CDR1 is SNHLY and CDR2 is FYNNEI. Trimming cost V 7 bases and J 2 bases, with 16 bases left between them. The CDR3 coding sequence is TGTGCCAGCAAGCCTAAGGTGGGGATCACAGATACGCAGTATTTT. Protein product: CASKPKVGITDTQYF.

Ten or more counts support this clonotype. The chain recombines TRBV20-1 with TRBJ2-7, with unresolved D. CDR1 DFQATT and CDR2 SNEGSKA come from the germline V gene (reference sequence). The V and J ends lost 3 bases and 2 bases respectively, with 14 bases between them. The CDR3 totals 14 residues. This CDR3 is CSASLPRAPYEQYF. CDR3 nucleotides: TGCAGTGCTAGTCTCCCTAGAGCCCCCTACGAGCAGTACTTC.

This rearrangement joins TRBV24-1 to TRBJ2-1; D possibly matches TRBD1 or TRBD2 (6 bases each). Trimming took off 3 bases at V and 7 bases at J, with 15 bases between the two ends. The CDR3 is 15 amino acids. Germline values: CDR1 KGHDR, CDR2 SFDVKD. The CDR3 DNA follows: TGTGCCACCAGTGATGTGGAGGGGGGAGCGAATGAGCAGTTCTTC. Its protein is CATSDVEGGANEQFF.

The V gene is TRBV19, the J gene TRBJ2-2; 15 bases are shared with TRBD2. The CDR3 runs 19 residues. Germline values: CDR1 LNHDA, CDR2 SQIVND (reference sequence). With V trimmed by 6 bases and J by 6 bases, 14 bases remained unmatched. For the CDR3, the DNA is TGTGCCAGTAGCCATGGAAGGACTAGCGGGAGGGTTCACCCCGGGGAGCTGTTTTTT. Translated, it gives CASSHGRTSGRVHPGELFF.

There are a few counts of this clonotype. The chain combines TRBV6-2 or TRBV6-3 with TRBJ2-1; D gene unclear. Germline V CDR1 and CDR2: MNHEY, SVGEGT. The CDR3 runs to 11 residues. Trimming removed 6 bases from V and 6 bases from J, with 6 bases in between. CDR3 sequence: CASRLFNEQFF. The CDR3 DNA is TGTGCCAGCAGGCTATTCAATGAGCAGTTCTTC.

The chain recombines TRBV6-5 with TRBJ1-2, with TRBD1 matching 8 bases. This CDR3 is built from 16 residues. The germline V gene has CDR1 MNHEY and CDR2 SVGAGI. V gave up 2 bases and J gave up 0 bases; unmatched junction bases: 5. This CDR3 is CASSYTDRVSNYGYTF. CDR3 sequence (DNA): TGTGCCAGCAGTTACACGGACAGGGTGTCTAACTATGGCTACACCTTC.

This rearrangement joins TRBV7-9 to TRBJ2-3; 11 bases align to TRBD2. The CDR3 contains 16 residues. Germline lookup yields CDR1 SEHNR and CDR2 FQNEAQ (reference sequence). Trimming removed 4 bases from V and 1 base from J; junction bases left unmatched: 4. DNA of the CDR3: TGTGCCAGCAGCTCACTAGCGGGAGTCGGCACAGATACGCAGTATTTT. Protein: CASSSLAGVGTDTQYF.

This clonotype came up many times. The chain recombines TRBV20-1 with TRBJ1-3; D is unclear. The germline CDR1 and CDR2 sequences are DFQATT and SNEGSKA (reference sequence). The CDR3 sequence is 13 residues long. The V end was cut by 4 bases, the J end by 1 base, with 8 bases between. This chain's CDR3 is CSATQESGNTIYF. The CDR3 nucleotides are TGCAGTGCTACCCAGGAATCTGGAAACACCATATATTTT.

This clonotype was found many times. The chain combines TRBV7-9 with TRBJ2-1, with TRBD2 identical over 10 bases. Germline CDR1 and CDR2: SEHNR and FQNEAQ (reference sequence). The trim removed 3 bases at V and 9 bases at J, leaving 11 bases unmatched. There are 16 residues in the CDR3. CDR3 sequence reads: CASSFQGSGRAFEQFF. The CDR3 bases are TGTGCCAGCAGCTTCCAGGGGAGCGGGAGGGCCTTTGAGCAGTTCTTC.

V usage is TRBV3-1 and J usage is TRBJ2-2; D is unclear. The germline gives CDR1 LGHDT, CDR2 YNNKEL (reference sequence). The CDR3 spans 13 residues. V was cut by 4 bases and J by 6 bases, with 9 bases left in between. Written as DNA, the CDR3 is TGTGCCAGCAGCCGATTAGAACCCGGGGAGCTGTTTTTT. Translating gives CASSRLEPGELFF.

In this sample, this clonotype turned up many times. DNA for the CDR3: TGTGCCAGCAGTTTTCTATACACTGAAGCTTTCTTT. Its translation is CASSFLYTEAFF. V gene TRBV12-3 or TRBV12-4 combines with J gene TRBJ1-1; no firm D call. The CDR3 runs 12 residues. V was cut by 3 bases and J by 3 bases, with 5 bases left in between.

This clonotype has at least ten counts. DNA of the CDR3: TGTGCCAGCATAGGGACTAGCGGCACCAGGACCCAGTACTTC. As protein: CASIGTSGTRTQYF. The chain links TRBV28 to TRBJ2-5; TRBD2 matches at 11 bases. CDR3 length equals 14 residues. Germline-derived CDR1 and CDR2 are MDHEN and SYDVKM. V lost 7 bases and J lost 7; bases outside the gene matches: 8.

V and J are TRBV20-1 and TRBJ2-7, with 10 positions matching TRBD2. Germline lookup yields CDR1 DFQATT and CDR2 SNEGSKA (reference sequence). The CDR3 runs 15 residues. V shed 3 bases and J 7 bases; nucleotides not matched to a gene: 12. This CDR3 reads CSARGYIAGGREQYF. CDR3 bases: TGCAGTGCTAGGGGTTATATAGCGGGAGGACGGGAGCAGTACTTC.

The chain has TRBV28 and TRBJ2-1; D unresolved. Trimming left V 5 bases short and J 4 bases short, with 15 bases between. Looked up from germline, CDR1 is MDHEN and CDR2 is SYDVKM. This CDR3 is 15 amino acids long. DNA of the CDR3: TGTGCCAGCAGTCGGGCCCTTGGGTCTTACAATGAGCAGTTCTTC. Translated: CASSRALGSYNEQFF.

V is TRBV5-5 and J is TRBJ2-4; D gene uncertain. V dropped 4 bases and J dropped 0 bases, with 23 bases sitting between them. In germline, CDR1 is SGHKS, CDR2 YYEKEE (reference sequence). CDR3 length: 19 residues. CDR3 in amino acids: CASSRPFDTYRGAKNIQYF. The CDR3 region has the DNA TGTGCCAGCAGCCGACCTTTTGACACATACCGCGGAGCCAAAAACATTCAGTACTTC.

In its sample, this clonotype was seen many times. This sequence joins TRBV29-1 and TRBJ2-7; 8 bases align to TRBD2. In germline, CDR1 is SQVTM, CDR2 ANQGSEA. The CDR3 has 14 amino acids. With 1 base clipped from V and 0 bases from J, the junction kept 2 bases outside the gene matches. The CDR3 loop reads CSVEAAGGSYEQYF. CDR3 DNA sequence: TGCAGCGTTGAAGCGGCGGGAGGCTCCTACGAGCAGTACTTC.

V gene TRBV28 combines with J gene TRBJ2-7, with 9 bases fitting TRBD2. The CDR3 length is 14 residues. J was trimmed by 1 base and V by 7 bases; bases with no gene match: 5. Germline CDR1 MDHEN, CDR2 SYDVKM. The CDR3 here is CASNVAGASYEQYF. In DNA, the CDR3 is TGTGCCAGCAATGTAGCGGGAGCATCCTACGAGCAGTACTTC.

This clonotype has at least ten counts. The rearrangement joins TRBV28 to TRBJ1-1; D remains unclear. This CDR3 has 13 amino acids. V was pared by 3 bases and J by 1 base, with 6 bases between. CDR1 is MDHEN, CDR2 SYDVKM, per germline. This CDR3 reads CASSLHKNTEAFF. In nucleotides, the CDR3 is TGTGCCAGCAGTTTGCATAAGAACACTGAAGCTTTCTTT.

This clonotype was found a few times. The CDR3 nucleotides are TGTGCCAGCAGTAAAGGGGGACTAGCGGGAGTAGTTGACTACAATGAGCAGTTCTTC. This encodes CASSKGGLAGVVDYNEQFF. The chain recombines TRBV2 with TRBJ2-1; TRBD2 agrees at 14 bases. CDR1 SNHLY and CDR2 FYNNEI come from the germline V gene. V gave up 5 bases and J gave up 3 bases; unmatched junction bases: 12. The CDR3 consists of 19 residues.

This clonotype was observed many times. An end of the junction differs from the germline gene, which may be a read error. The chain carries TRBV7-3 and TRBJ2-1, with 10 bases aligning to TRBD2. This CDR3 is 18 amino acids long. The germline gives CDR1 SGHTA, CDR2 FQGTGA. CDR3 in amino acids: CVSSLGIVVLAGVSEQFF. CDR3 nucleotides: TGTGTCAGCAGCTTAGGCATAGTCGTCCTAGCGGGAGTCAGTGAGCAGTTCTTC. The complete variable domain, with remaining parts taken from reference TRBV7-3 and TRBJ2-1, reads GAGVSQTPSNKVTEKGKYVELRCDPISGHTALYWYRQSLGQGPEFLIYFQGTGAADDSGLPNDRFFAVRPEGSVSTLKIQRTERGDSAVYLCVSSLGIVVLAGVSEQFFGPGTRLTVL.

The chain uses TRBV7-3 and TRBJ2-5; unclear D gene. V was clipped by 2 bases and J by 4 bases, with 11 bases between them. This CDR3 has 14 residues. The germline V gene has CDR1 SGHTA and CDR2 FQGTGA. The CDR3 region is CASSLGPLGETQYF. CDR3 DNA: TGTGCCAGCAGCTTAGGTCCACTTGGAGAGACCCAGTACTTC.

The rearrangement joins TRBV27 to TRBJ2-5; the match to TRBD2 covers 8 bases. The CDR3 is made up of 16 amino acids. Germline lookup yields CDR1 MNHEY and CDR2 SMNVEV (reference sequence). The V segment lost 4 bases and the J segment 5 bases; nucleotides outside the gene matches: 12. The chain's CDR3 is CASSYIATAGGETQYF. CDR3 DNA: TGTGCCAGCAGTTATATTGCCACGGCGGGGGGCGAGACCCAGTACTTC.

This clonotype was recorded many times. The chain is built from TRBV11-2 and TRBJ2-5, with 9 bases that match TRBD2. Per the germline V gene, CDR1 is SGHAT and CDR2 is FQNNGV. Trimming at V came to 1 base and at J to 4 bases, leaving 7 bases not matched to a gene. The CDR3 is 16 amino acids. CDR3 protein: CASSLGGGGAGETQYF. In DNA, the CDR3 is TGTGCCAGCAGCTTAGGAGGCGGGGGGGCCGGAGAGACCCAGTACTTC.

This clonotype has ten or more counts. The chain carries TRBV7-6 and TRBJ2-4; D might be TRBD1 (5 bases). V gave up 1 base and J gave up 0 bases, with 13 bases separating them. The CDR3 extends over 17 amino acids. Germline lookup yields CDR1 SGHVS and CDR2 FNYEAQ. CDR3 coding DNA: TGTGCCAGCAGCTTAGACCCAGGGCCCCTAGCCAAAAACATTCAGTACTTC. This codes for CASSLDPGPLAKNIQYF.

V gene TRBV7-9 combines with J gene TRBJ2-5; the match to TRBD1 covers 7 bases. The CDR3 consists of 13 residues. CDR1 SEHNR and CDR2 FQNEAQ come from the germline V gene (reference sequence). Unmatched junction bases numbered 5, after V lost 5 bases and J lost 5 bases. The CDR3 is CASSGETGETQYF. The CDR3 DNA sequence: TGTGCCAGCAGCGGAGAGACAGGGGAGACCCAGTACTTC.

This clonotype was seen only a few times. The CDR3 DNA reads TGTGCCACTAAGACGGGTCCCGGGGAGCTGTTTTTT. It encodes CATKTGPGELFF. The V gene is TRBV19, the J gene TRBJ2-2; no reliable D call. Germline V gene lookup returns CDR1 LNHDA and CDR2 SQIVND (reference sequence). The CDR3 sequence is 12 residues long. The ends were cut back, 10 bases at V and 6 bases at J, with 12 bases in the middle.

The V call is TRBV5-5, the J call TRBJ2-7; D assignment may be TRBD1 or TRBD2 (5 bases each). CDR1 is SGHKS and CDR2 is YYEKEE in the germline V gene (reference sequence). The CDR3 is 15 amino acids. V shed 4 bases and J shed 3 bases, with 17 bases lying between them. DNA for the CDR3: TGTGCCAGCAGCCGTGACTCGGGACGGAGCTACGAGCAGTACTTC. It encodes CASSRDSGRSYEQYF.

This clonotype was counted ten times or more. The chain uses TRBV6-1 and TRBJ1-6; D uncertain. The germline CDR1 and CDR2 sequences are MNHNS and SASEGT. Trimming cost V 6 bases and J 5 bases, with 11 bases left between them. The length of the CDR3 is 14 residues. CDR3 protein: CASRRTENNSPLHF. CDR3 bases: TGTGCCAGCAGGAGGACCGAAAATAATTCACCCCTCCACTTT.

This clonotype was counted only a few times. An end of the junction differs from the germline gene, which may be a read error. This rearrangement joins TRBV5-1 to TRBJ1-1; D perhaps matches TRBD1 (6 bases). Germline V gene sequence: CDR1 SGHRS, CDR2 YFSETQ. CDR3 size: 13 residues. CDR3 in amino acids: CASRLGHDTEAFF. CDR3 coding DNA: TGCGCCAGCAGGTTGGGACACGACACTGAAGCTTTCTTT.

This clonotype was counted many times. The V call is TRBV28, the J call TRBJ2-6, with D tentatively TRBD1 (5 bases). Germline loops: CDR1 MDHEN, CDR2 SYDVKM. With 5 bases removed from V and 1 base from J, the gap between germline ends came to 9 bases. This CDR3 is built from 15 residues. In DNA, the CDR3 is TGTGCCAGCAGTAGTGCAGGGTCTGGGGCCAACGTCCTGACTTTC. Translation gives CASSSAGSGANVLTF. Supplemented by reference TRBV28 and TRBJ2-6, the full variable domain reads DVKVTQSSRYLVKRTGEKVFLECVQDMDHENMFWYRQDPGLGLRLIYFSYDVKMKEKGDIPEGYSVSREKKERFSLILESASTNQTSMYLCASSSAGSGANVLTFGAGSRLTVL.